These 6 T cell receptor beta chains were all obtained from the same sample, sequenced in a study of T cell changes during pregnancy in multiple sclerosis. Profiling relied on immunoSEQ multiplex PCR, and the TCRdb table lists in-frame clones only, not all of them. The table has 85,000 to 90,000 clones, nearly 95% seen once; the top ten hold roughly 1.7%. Here the sequenced sample was peripheral blood, taken after pregnancy. These receptors were obtained from a female donor in good health, enrolled as a control in a pregnancy study.

The rearrangement links TRBV5-4 to TRBJ1-3; D is unclear. Germline loops: CDR1 SGHNT, CDR2 YYREEE (reference sequence). This CDR3 is built from 14 residues. Trimming stripped 5 bases from V and 4 bases from J, with 13 bases between. CDR3 sequence (DNA): TGTGCCAGCAGGGTGTTCGGGATCGGAAACACCATATATTTT. Translation gives CASRVFGIGNTIYF.

This sequence joins TRBV10-3 and TRBJ2-1, with 16 bases aligning to TRBD2. Germline CDR1 is ENHRY and CDR2 is SYGVKD. The CDR3 extends over 16 amino acids. The junction had 5 bases not matched to a gene; V was cut back by 6 bases and J by 6 bases. The CDR3 reads CAISPGLAGGGNEQFF. The CDR3 region has the DNA TGTGCCATCAGCCCGGGACTAGCGGGAGGGGGCAATGAGCAGTTCTTC.

This clone appeared a single time. The rearrangement uses TRBV25-1 and TRBJ2-6, with 7 bases matching TRBD2. V dropped 3 bases and J dropped 2; count of bases not matched to a gene: 7. CDR1 and CDR2 (germline): MGHDK, SYGVNS. The CDR3 covers 17 residues. CDR3 loop: CASSDPGGRAGANVLTF. Here the CDR3 DNA reads TGTGCCAGCAGTGATCCCGGTGGGAGGGCTGGGGCCAACGTCCTGACTTTC. The whole variable domain, remainder taken from reference TRBV25-1 and TRBJ2-6, is EADIYQTPRYLVIGTGKKITLECSQTMGHDKMYWYQQDPGMELHLIHYSYGVNSTEKGDLSSESTVSRIRTEHFPLTLESARPSHTSQYLCASSDPGGRAGANVLTFGAGSRLTVL.

The chain is built from TRBV4-1 and TRBJ1-2; TRBD1 matches 7 bases. V lost 2 bases and J lost 4; bases outside the gene matches: 7. Germline lookup yields CDR1 MGHRA and CDR2 YSYEKL. CDR3 length equals 15 residues. In DNA form, the CDR3 reads TGCGCCAGCAGCCAAAGGTCGGAGGGGGCCTATGGCTACACCTTC. Protein: CASSQRSEGAYGYTF.

The genes are TRBV2 and TRBJ1-2; 11 nucleotides match TRBD1. Germline V gene lookup returns CDR1 SNHLY and CDR2 FYNNEI. CDR3 length equals 16 residues. Trimming at V came to 4 bases and at J to 3 bases, leaving 7 bases not matched to a gene. The CDR3 DNA reads as TGTGCCAGCAGTGCGGGACAGGGGGTGACGTACTATGGCTACACCTTC. Translating gives CASSAGQGVTYYGYTF.

The rearrangement joins TRBV9 to TRBJ1-4; D gene unclear. Germline V CDR1 and CDR2: SGDLS, YYNGEE. The V end lost 4 bases, the J end lost 2 bases, and 9 bases lay between the germline ends. This CDR3 has 14 amino acids. CDR3 sequence (DNA): TGTGCCAGCAGCCTCGGGTGGACTAATGAAAAACTGTTTTTT. As protein: CASSLGWTNEKLFF.